Listed below are T cell receptor beta chains from one sample, sequenced in a study of blood T cell repertoires in COVID-19. Using immunoSEQ multiplex PCR, the repertoire was profiled, and TCRdb retains in-frame clones only, with some absent. The sample carries 96,000 or so clones, around nine tenths recorded once. The sequencing input was peripheral blood. These receptors all stem from a woman at least 80 years old with acute or convalescent COVID-19. Each CDR3 is given without its conserved first and last residue. Fields, in order: J gene, V gene, CDR3 protein.

j_call: TRBJ1-5; v_call: TRBV9; cdr3_aa: ASSGSRVDQPQH
j_call: TRBJ2-3; v_call: TRBV6-6; cdr3_aa: ASSFGGSGTDTQY
j_call: TRBJ1-1; v_call: TRBV4-2; cdr3_aa: ASSLEPSTEAF
j_call: TRBJ2-7; v_call: TRBV6-2/TRBV6-3; cdr3_aa: ASSYNTQRGGPKYEQY
j_call: TRBJ2-7; v_call: TRBV19; cdr3_aa: ASSIIGGGSPSEQY
j_call: TRBJ1-2; v_call: TRBV5-1; cdr3_aa: ASSLEGLSPGYT
j_call: TRBJ1-1; v_call: TRBV28; cdr3_aa: ASSLSRQGTAF
j_call: TRBJ1-3; v_call: TRBV7-9; cdr3_aa: ASSFVGASGNTIY
j_call: TRBJ2-3; v_call: TRBV6-6; cdr3_aa: ASSYRESDTQY
j_call: TRBJ2-7; v_call: TRBV4-1; cdr3_aa: ASSQGAGWDEQY
j_call: TRBJ1-4; v_call: TRBV27; cdr3_aa: ASSRSLQGITNEKLF
j_call: TRBJ1-6; v_call: TRBV4-3; cdr3_aa: ASSQTGASPLH
j_call: TRBJ1-2; v_call: TRBV2; cdr3_aa: ASSETLQGANYGYT
j_call: TRBJ1-1; v_call: TRBV7-8; cdr3_aa: TSSPWDRTMNTEAF
j_call: TRBJ1-6; v_call: TRBV7-2; cdr3_aa: ASRVGGGGSPLH
j_call: TRBJ2-1; v_call: TRBV10-3; cdr3_aa: AIRAGGSSGSGSSYNEQF
j_call: TRBJ2-1; v_call: TRBV7-3; cdr3_aa: ASSLRDRGHEQF
j_call: TRBJ1-2; v_call: TRBV30; cdr3_aa: AWTPLYGYT
j_call: TRBJ1-3; v_call: TRBV7-2; cdr3_aa: ASSPLDRALSGNTIY
j_call: TRBJ2-5; v_call: TRBV5-3; cdr3_aa: ARRSRDSRFTETQY
j_call: TRBJ1-6; v_call: TRBV15; cdr3_aa: ATSRRGTWDDNSPLH
j_call: TRBJ1-1; v_call: TRBV6-5; cdr3_aa: ASSYSSISLNTEAF
j_call: TRBJ2-3; v_call: TRBV5-8; cdr3_aa: ASSLHVGALAGVDTQY
j_call: TRBJ1-4; v_call: TRBV7-9; cdr3_aa: ASSLGQAPNEKLF
j_call: TRBJ2-2; v_call: TRBV19; cdr3_aa: AIRGNTGELF
j_call: TRBJ1-5; v_call: TRBV20-1; cdr3_aa: SASGAGQPQH
j_call: TRBJ2-1; v_call: TRBV18; cdr3_aa: ASSPTGRWGDVYNEQF
j_call: TRBJ2-1; v_call: TRBV11-2; cdr3_aa: ASSPGTVYNEQF